This entry concerns a single TCR beta chain. The antigen is undetermined. This specimen belongs to a study of T cell repertoires in cytomegalovirus infection. In the study overall: HLA-B-restricted CMV epitopes that are well studied, plus recently identified HLA-C-restricted ones, were used by the study. Indicated by public TCR beta signatures were CMV infection and matching HLA type.

This CDR3 region has 14 residues. V was pared by 6 bases and J by 2 bases, with 4 bases of the junction left unmatched. Germline V gene data show CDR1 as ENHRY and CDR2 as SYGVKD. Study results and caveats: Summed frequency of shared TCR beta families picked out CMV carriers who also had the relevant HLA. The ex vivo response was dominated by HLA-C-restricted CMV-specific TCR beta clonotypes.

In TCRdb, the reads were re-called with MiXCR into one record per CDR3 protein. The data show roughly 800,000 distinct CDR3 sequences, about 28% seen once. The clonotype comes from a human donor in good health (CMV status not recorded). Some clones in this sample may be carry-over from other donors' samples. Source: cultured CD8+ T cells from PBMCs, taken from culture after CMV antigen stimulation. The V and J genes are TRBV10-3 and TRBJ2-5; 9 positions match TRBD1. The CDR3 spells CAISRTGEQETQYF. CDR3 DNA: TGTGCCATCAGCAGGACAGGGGAACAAGAGACCCAGTACTTC.